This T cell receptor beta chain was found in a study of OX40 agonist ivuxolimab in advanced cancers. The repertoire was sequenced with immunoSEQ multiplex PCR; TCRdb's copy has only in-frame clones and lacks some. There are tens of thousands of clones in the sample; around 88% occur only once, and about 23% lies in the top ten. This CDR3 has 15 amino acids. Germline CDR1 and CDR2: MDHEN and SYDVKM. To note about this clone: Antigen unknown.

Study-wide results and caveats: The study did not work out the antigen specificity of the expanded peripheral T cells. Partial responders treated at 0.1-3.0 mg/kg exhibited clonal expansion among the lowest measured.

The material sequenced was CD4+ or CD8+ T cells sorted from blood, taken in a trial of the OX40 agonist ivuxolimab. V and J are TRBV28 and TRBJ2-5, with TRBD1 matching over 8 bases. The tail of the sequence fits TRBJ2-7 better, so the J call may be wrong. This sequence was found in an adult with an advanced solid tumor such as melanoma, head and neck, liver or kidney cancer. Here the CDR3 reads CASSPLDREASEQYF. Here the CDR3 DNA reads TGTGCCAGCAGCCCTCTGGACAGGGAAGCCAGCGAGCAGTACTTC.